This paragraph reports one T cell receptor (beta chain). This record comes from a study of T cell clones after liver transplantation. Overall study context: A pre-transplant mixed lymphocyte reaction with TCRbeta sequencing defined graft-donor-reactive clones followed in post-transplant blood. Pre-transplant mixed lymphocyte reactions yielded third-party-reactive TCRbeta sequences as comparators for graft-donor-reactive sequences. Three of eight recipients were HCV-positive; others had non-autoimmune, non-viral indications.

V was clipped by 4 bases and J by 3 bases, with 9 bases between them. The CDR3 extends over 13 amino acids. Germline CDR1 and CDR2: SNHLY and FYNNEI. Here immunoSEQ multiplex PCR was the method, and the copy in TCRdb shows in-frame clones only, minus some. The sample yields 45,000 to 60,000 clones, roughly 70% seen once. The sequencing used CD4+ T cells from blood, collected at the roughly 15-month timepoint. This receptor was obtained from a human patient who received a liver transplant. The T cells may partly be graft donor cells. V usage is TRBV2 and J usage is TRBJ1-2, with D unresolved. The CDR3, as DNA: TGTGCCAGCAGTGTAGTCGCTTACTATGGCTACACCTTC. Protein: CASSVVAYYGYTF.